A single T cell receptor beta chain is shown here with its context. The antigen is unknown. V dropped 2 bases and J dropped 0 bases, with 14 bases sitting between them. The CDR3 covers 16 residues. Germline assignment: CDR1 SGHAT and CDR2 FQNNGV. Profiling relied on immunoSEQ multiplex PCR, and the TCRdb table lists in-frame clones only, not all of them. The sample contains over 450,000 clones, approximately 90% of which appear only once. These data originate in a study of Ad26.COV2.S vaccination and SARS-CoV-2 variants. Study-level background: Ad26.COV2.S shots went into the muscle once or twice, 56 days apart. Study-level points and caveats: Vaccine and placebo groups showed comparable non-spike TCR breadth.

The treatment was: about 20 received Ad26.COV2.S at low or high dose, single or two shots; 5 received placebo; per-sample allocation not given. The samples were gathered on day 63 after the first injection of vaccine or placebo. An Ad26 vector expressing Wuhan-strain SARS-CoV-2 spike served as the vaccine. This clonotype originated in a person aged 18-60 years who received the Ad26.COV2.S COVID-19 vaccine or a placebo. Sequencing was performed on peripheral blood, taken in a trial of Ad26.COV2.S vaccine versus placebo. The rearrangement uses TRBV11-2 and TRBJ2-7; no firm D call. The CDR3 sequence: CASSLSRTLSSYEQYF. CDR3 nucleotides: TGTGCCAGCAGCTTAAGCAGGACCCTTAGCTCCTACGAGCAGTACTTC.